The next 20 T cell receptor beta chains were all read from a single sample in a study. In TCRdb, the RT-PCR reads were re-called with MiXCR into one record per CDR3 protein. The sample has about 680,000 distinct CDR3 sequences; 14% are singletons. Input material: memory CD4+ T cells from blood. The receptors were gathered from a female donor in good health, serving as a healthy control.

This clonotype was recorded many times. V gene TRBV12-3 or TRBV12-4 combines with J gene TRBJ2-3; 8 bases fit TRBD2. Trimming took 5 bases from V and 2 from J; bases not matched to a gene: 9. The CDR3 extends over 16 amino acids. Written as DNA, the CDR3 is TGTGCCAGCAGTGCCAGGGCGGGAGGCAACACAGATACGCAGTATTTT. This encodes CASSARAGGNTDTQYF.

In its sample, this clonotype was seen many times. The V call is TRBV5-1, the J call TRBJ2-7; D is uncertain. The CDR3 sequence is 14 residues long. CDR1 is SGHRS, CDR2 YFSETQ, per germline. The ends were cut back, 0 bases at V and 7 bases at J, with 14 bases in the middle. CDR3 protein: CASSLAPPSREQYF. CDR3 DNA: TGCGCCAGCAGCTTGGCCCCCCCATCGAGGGAGCAGTACTTC.

Note on this clonotype: A much more abundant neighbour one base away suggests this may be a read error. The conserved phenylalanine or tryptophan normally closing the CDR3 is absent here, so this likely arose from a read error. It is unclear where the CDR3 begins or ends on the DNA, so no DNA is shown, and the CDR3 is as TCRdb lists it. This sequence joins TRBV20-1 and TRBJ2-1; the D call TRBD2 from the table was never checked on the DNA. The CDR3 contains 13 residues when both ends are counted. Germline V gives CDR1 DFQATT, CDR2 SNEGSKA (reference sequence). The chain's CDR3 is CSAPGLASSREFL.

The chain is built from TRBV5-1 and TRBJ2-5; 15 positions agree with TRBD2. V lost 3 bases, J lost 5 bases, and 11 bases stayed unmatched. There are 18 residues in the CDR3. Germline CDR1 SGHRS, CDR2 YFSETQ. In DNA form, the CDR3 reads TGCGCCAGCAGCTCCAGGACTAGCGGGGGGGCCGAGGAGGAGACCCAGTACTTC. Residues: CASSSRTSGGAEEETQYF.

This clonotype was observed many times. The V gene is TRBV6-4, the J gene TRBJ1-6, with D unresolved. The V end was cut by 10 bases, the J end by 10 bases, with 14 bases between. This CDR3 is built from 12 residues. CDR1 is MRHNA, CDR2 SNTAGT, per germline. The CDR3 coding sequence is TGTGCCACCTGGGCCGCGGGGTCACCCCTCCACTTT. It is translated as CATWAAGSPLHF.

The table lists this clonotype with a few counts. The rearrangement uses TRBV3-1 and TRBJ1-1; D is unclear. The length of the CDR3 is 14 residues. Trimming shortened V by 1 base and J by 1 base, and 7 bases separated the two germline ends. From germline, CDR1 is LGHDT and CDR2 YNNKEL (reference sequence). CDR3: CASSQVGQNTEAFF. The CDR3 nucleotides are TGTGCCAGCAGCCAAGTAGGGCAGAACACTGAAGCTTTCTTT.

This clonotype was recorded a few times. The chain employs TRBV4-2 and TRBJ2-4; D remains unclear. Germline assignment: CDR1 LGHNA and CDR2 YNFKEQ. V lost 0 bases and J lost 1, with 7 bases in between. CDR3 length: 15 amino acids. The CDR3 DNA reads as TGTGCCAGCAGCCAAGATGTCTCGGCCAAAAACATTCAGTACTTC. Residues: CASSQDVSAKNIQYF.

This clonotype has a handful of counts. This rearrangement joins TRBV4-2 to TRBJ2-3; possibly TRBD1 or TRBD2 for D (5 bases each). CDR1 is LGHNA and CDR2 is YNFKEQ in the germline V gene. The length of the CDR3 is 14 residues. Trimming took off 7 bases at V and 5 bases at J, with 16 bases between the two ends. In nucleotides, the CDR3 is TGTGCCAGCAACCGGGACCCAGGGCGAGATACGCAGTATTTT. It translates to CASNRDPGRDTQYF.

The table lists this clonotype with many counts. This chain uses TRBV3-1 with TRBJ2-5; 7 bases are a match to TRBD2. The CDR3 spans 16 residues. The germline gives CDR1 LGHDT, CDR2 YNNKEL (reference sequence). With 1 base clipped from V and 1 base from J, the junction kept 6 bases outside the gene matches. CDR3 sequence (DNA): TGTGCCAGCAGCCAAGTTTTGCGGGAGCCCCAAGAGACCCAGTACTTC. Residues: CASSQVLREPQETQYF.

J is TRBJ1-1 and V is TRBV18; no reliable D call. This CDR3 comprises 13 residues. V lost 0 bases, J lost 5 bases, and 7 bases lay in between. CDR1 KGHSH and CDR2 LQKENI come from the germline V gene. The CDR3 DNA sequence: TGTGCCAGCTCACCACCAAGGGAGACTGAAGCTTTCTTT. Translated, it gives CASSPPRETEAFF.

The sample holds many counts of this clonotype. V usage is TRBV6-5 and J usage is TRBJ2-7; D unresolved. CDR1 and CDR2 (germline): MNHEY, SVGAGI. The CDR3 spans 13 residues. V was shortened by 6 bases and J by 0 bases, with 9 bases between the two germline ends. CDR3 in amino acids: CASSSTVSYEQYF. The CDR3 coding sequence is TGTGCCAGCAGCTCAACAGTCTCCTACGAGCAGTACTTC.

The chain joins TRBV7-3 to TRBJ2-1; 16 bases agree with TRBD2. CDR3 size: 16 residues. Trimming cost V 0 bases and J 8 bases; bases outside gene matches: 1. CDR1 is SGHTA, CDR2 FQGTGA, per germline. CDR3 amino acids: CASSLTGLAGGDEQFF. In nucleotides, the CDR3 is TGTGCCAGCAGCTTAACGGGACTAGCGGGAGGGGATGAGCAGTTCTTC.

Only a few counts were recorded for this clonotype. The rearrangement uses TRBV4-3 and TRBJ2-3; D unclear. The ends were cut back, 4 bases at V and 9 bases at J, with 26 bases in the middle. CDR3 length equals 17 residues. Germline lookup yields CDR1 LGHNA and CDR2 YSLEER. CDR3 DNA sequence: TGCGCCAGCAGCCTCAAGATATCGACGGACCCCACGGTAACGCAGTATTTT. Its protein product is CASSLKISTDPTVTQYF.

This clonotype was detected only a few times. The CDR3 DNA is TGCAGTGCTAGTGGCCGGGAGATGTACAATGAGCAGTTCTTC. Protein: CSASGREMYNEQFF. V is TRBV20-1 and J is TRBJ2-1, with D possibly TRBD2 on 6 matching bases. This CDR3 is 14 amino acids long. V was trimmed by 3 bases and J by 4 bases, leaving 13 bases between them. CDR1 is DFQATT and CDR2 is SNEGSKA in the germline V gene (reference sequence).

This clonotype was recorded a few times. V and J are TRBV6-1 and TRBJ2-3; 8 positions match TRBD2. V trimming: 6 bases; J trimming: 6 bases; junction bases outside the gene matches: 8. The germline CDR1 and CDR2 sequences are MNHNS and SASEGT. This CDR3 has 14 residues. The CDR3 here is CASSQRAGVDTQYF. CDR3 DNA sequence: TGTGCCAGCAGCCAACGAGCGGGAGTGGATACGCAGTATTTT.

This clonotype has more than one count but fewer than ten. The J gene is TRBJ2-7, the V gene TRBV20-1; 9 bases are a match to TRBD2. This CDR3 has 14 amino acids. Germline CDR1 DFQATT, CDR2 SNEGSKA (reference sequence). Germline trimming cut 3 bases from V and 3 bases from J; bases unmatched to any gene: 6. In DNA form, the CDR3 reads TGCAGTGCTAGGGCGGGAGGGCCATACTACGAGCAGTACTTC. Encoded protein: CSARAGGPYYEQYF.

This clonotype was detected ten times or more. The chain is built from TRBV5-1 and TRBJ2-7, with D perhaps matching TRBD1 (6 bases). In germline, CDR1 is SGHRS, CDR2 YFSETQ. V lost 7 bases and J 4 bases, leaving 12 bases between the germline ends. This CDR3 has 12 amino acids. CDR3 amino acids: CASSQQGYEQYF. The CDR3 DNA follows: TGCGCCAGCTCTCAACAGGGATACGAGCAGTACTTC.

On this clonotype itself: It may be a read error: a sequence one base away is much more abundant. This chain's CDR3 is CACSPFHQETQYF. CDR3 bases: TGTGCCTGCTCACCATTCCACCAAGAGACCCAGTACTTC. The chain recombines TRBV18 with TRBJ2-5, with unresolved D. This CDR3 has 13 residues. Germline CDR1 KGHSH, CDR2 LQKENI.

In this sample, this clonotype turned up many times. The chain employs TRBV6-2 or TRBV6-3 and TRBJ1-5; no clear D. The germline gives CDR1 MNHEY, CDR2 SVGEGT. The CDR3 consists of 11 residues. V lost 2 bases and J 6 bases, leaving 2 bases between the germline ends. The CDR3 sequence: CASSYVQPQHF. The CDR3 region has the DNA TGTGCCAGCAGTTACGTTCAGCCCCAGCATTTT.

The genes are TRBV27 and TRBJ2-7; TRBD2 aligns across 7 bases. CDR1 and CDR2 from the germline V gene are MNHEY and SMNVEV (reference sequence). This CDR3 spans 15 amino acids. Unmatched junction bases numbered 9, after V lost 5 bases and J lost 2 bases. The chain's CDR3 is CASSPLAGETYEQYF. The CDR3 nucleotides read TGTGCCAGCAGTCCTCTGGCGGGAGAGACCTACGAGCAGTACTTC.